This TCR beta chain derives from a study of cytomegalovirus exposure and HLA in healthy donors. The PCR used 60 Vbeta and 13 Jbeta primers. Generated by immunoSEQ multiplex PCR, the TCRdb table keeps only in-frame clones and is missing some. Of 130,000 or so clones in the sample, 65% to 85% were seen once. The CDR3 has 13 amino acids. Germline CDR1 reads MDHEN; CDR2 reads SYDVKM. Trimming removed 3 bases from V and 5 bases from J, with 10 bases in between. The V call is TRBV28, the J call TRBJ1-2, with TRBD1 as a possible D gene (5 bases). The sequence was obtained from a woman aged 40 to 49 in good health and CMV-seropositive. Sample: PBMCs. This chain's CDR3 is CASSLTVLYGYTF. CDR3 nucleotide sequence: TGTGCCAGCAGTTTGACAGTGTTGTATGGCTACACCTTC.